Listed here is a single T cell receptor (beta chain). It has no known antigen specificity. No qualities accompany the bases; no much larger clone lies one base away. Collaborating institutions collected whole blood in K2EDTA tubes following their own protocols. Collaborator samples were shipped for TCRbeta analysis as frozen whole blood, isolated PBMCs, or DNA extracted from either sample type. Ends trimmed: V by 7 bases, J by 5 bases; bases unmatched to a gene: 7. Per the germline V gene, SGHRS is the CDR1 and YFSETQ is the CDR2. Spanning cysteine to phenylalanine, the CDR3 consists of 14 amino acids. The CDR3 DNA has 42 bases and is translated from base 1. The immunoSEQ Assay, a bias-controlled multiplex PCR, was used to amplify TCRbeta CDR3 regions from genomic DNA. As for how the authors treated the data: Nucleated cell counts per sample were estimated from amplification of reference gene primers within the assay. Sequence reads were collapsed and filtered to measure the absolute abundance of every unique TCRbeta CDR3 rearrangement. For each sample, productive Simpson clonality was calculated by taking the square root of Simpson's diversity index across productive rearrangements. The clones in this table, taken by TCRdb from immuneACCESS, are in-frame only. Not every clone is retained; where verified, under half of the shortfall comes from an unresolved V gene, and the cause of the rest is unknown. That table is the source of V, J and clone size, and D and trimming were worked out from the DNA. The sample has around 62,000 clones on record, 88% of them singletons. The ten most abundant clones make up under 4.5% of the sample.

The data are from a study of blood T cell repertoires in COVID-19 (dated by TCRdb to 2019 to 2021). General notes on the study: Samples from collaborators originated in the United States, Italy and Spain and spanned both the acute and convalescent phases of COVID-19. The prospective study material was composed of cDNA or gDNA derived from T cells, B-cell-depleted T cells, or PBMCs. Subjects who had been exposed to COVID-19, were actively infected with it, or had recovered from it provided the deeply sampled blood TCRbeta repertoires that made up the dataset. The repertoires were released in a freely available public database meant as a resource for research on the immune response to SARS-CoV-2. Samples came from the ongoing ImmuneRACE study (first 160 participants) plus 1,254 subjects from 6 global collaborators. A de-identified subject ID, COVID-19 status, age in years and sex were almost always included in the sample metadata. Where available, HLA class I and class II types were taken from metadata supplied by the sample provider and were not determined by assay-based typing. Here is what the overall study found, with its caveats: How much clinical and demographic metadata was included differed by source and by participant, and the metadata was provided uncurated.

Sequencing was carried out using peripheral blood. The sequence joins TRBV5-1 to TRBJ2-3, with 10 bases matching TRBD1. This clonotype was sampled from a human donor in a cohort sampled during active COVID-19. In nucleotides, the sequence is TGCGCCAGCCGCCCGCGGACAGGGGGAGATACGCAGTATTTT. It translates as CASRPRTGGDTQYF.